Listed below are T cell receptor beta chains from one sample, sequenced in a study of cytomegalovirus exposure and HLA in healthy donors. Repertoires were generated with immunoSEQ multiplex PCR, while TCRdb's copy carries only in-frame clones and drops some. The sample holds 90,000 to 100,000 clones, roughly 87% seen once. The sequenced material came from PBMCs. Source of these receptors: a man younger than 35 in good health and CMV-seropositive. The CDR3 runs from the conserved cysteine through the conserved F or W. D genes are given only for firm matches. Size values are once, few and many counts, or a class for expanded clones, and some rows have none.

v_gene	abundance	j_gene	d_gene	CDR3aa	CDR3nt
TRBV2	once	TRBJ2-1	TRBD1	CASQTGTGYNEQFF	TGTGCCAGCCAGACAGGGACGGGGTACAATGAGCAGTTCTTC
TRBV5-1	NA	TRBJ2-1	NA	CASSFSGLNEQFF	TGCGCCAGCAGCTTCTCAGGGCTCAATGAGCAGTTCTTC
TRBV10-3	NA	TRBJ2-5	NA	CAISDGQQETQYF	TGTGCCATCAGTGACGGACAGCAAGAGACCCAGTACTTC
TRBV5-4	NA	TRBJ2-3	NA	CASSLWALPSDTQYF	TGTGCCAGCAGCTTGTGGGCCCTCCCGTCAGATACGCAGTATTTT
TRBV2	NA	TRBJ2-7	NA	CASRGGLGSYEQYF	TGTGCCAGCAGAGGAGGGTTGGGGTCCTACGAGCAGTACTTC
TRBV5-6	NA	TRBJ1-5	TRBD1	CASSIGTGEYQPQHF	TGTGCCAGCAGCATTGGGACAGGGGAATATCAGCCCCAGCATTTT
TRBV11-2	NA	TRBJ2-1	TRBD2	CASSLVLAGLGEQFF	TGTGCCAGCAGCTTAGTACTAGCGGGGTTAGGTGAGCAGTTCTTC
TRBV11-3	few	TRBJ2-7	NA	CASSLVAESYEQYF	TGTGCCAGCAGCTTAGTTGCGGAATCCTACGAGCAGTACTTC
TRBV28	NA	TRBJ1-2	NA	CASSISEYGYTF	TGTGCCAGCAGTATCTCCGAGTATGGCTACACCTTC
TRBV4-2	once	TRBJ2-7	NA	CASSSGSYEQYF	TGTGCCAGCAGCTCAGGTTCCTACGAGCAGTACTTC
TRBV6-5	once	TRBJ1-5	NA	CASSRGGTEDQPQHF	TGTGCCAGCAGTCGGGGGGGAACGGAAGATCAGCCCCAGCATTTT
TRBV9	NA	TRBJ2-2	NA	CASSVQSQGWGELFF	TGTGCCAGCAGCGTACAGTCTCAGGGCTGGGGGGAGCTGTTTTTT
TRBV5-4	NA	TRBJ2-4	TRBD2	CASSFQLAGVGIQYF	TGTGCCAGCAGCTTCCAACTAGCGGGAGTGGGCATTCAGTACTTC
TRBV5-4	NA	TRBJ1-2	NA	CASSLELFPSRHGYTF	TGTGCCAGCAGCTTGGAGCTGTTTCCATCTCGCCATGGCTACACCTTC
TRBV29-1	NA	TRBJ2-4	NA	CSVEDRRKNIQYF	TGCAGCGTTGAGGACAGAAGGAAAAACATTCAGTACTTC
TRBV7-2	NA	TRBJ2-3	TRBD2	CASSLVSGGFTDTQYF	TGTGCCAGCAGCTTAGTTAGCGGGGGATTCACAGATACGCAGTATTTT
TRBV23-1	NA	TRBJ1-5	TRBD1	CASSQTGQGAIGNQPQHF	TGCGCCAGCAGTCAGACCGGACAGGGGGCAATTGGCAATCAGCCCCAGCATTTT
TRBV6-5	NA	TRBJ2-2	NA	CASSASRGTGELFF	TGTGCCAGCAGTGCCTCTCGGGGAACCGGGGAGCTGTTTTTT
TRBV29-1	NA	TRBJ2-1	NA	CSVEEGGGYEQFF	TGCAGCGTTGAAGAAGGGGGGGGGTATGAGCAGTTCTTC
TRBV9	NA	TRBJ2-7	TRBD2	CASSARGTSGGDGWTYEQYF	TGTGCCAGCAGCGCAAGAGGGACTAGCGGGGGCGACGGATGGACGTACGAGCAGTACTTC
TRBV6-5	once	TRBJ2-2	NA	CASSYDSTPNTGELFF	TGTGCCAGCAGCTACGACAGCACACCGAACACCGGGGAGCTGTTTTTT
TRBV5-5	NA	TRBJ1-5	NA	CASIQGVQPQHF	TGTGCCAGCATACAGGGAGTCCAGCCCCAGCATTTT
TRBV5-1	NA	TRBJ2-2	NA	CASSLDITGELFF	TGCGCCAGCAGCTTGGACATCACCGGGGAGCTGTTTTTT
TRBV7-9	once	TRBJ2-7	NA	CASSLARRGRGYEQYF	TGTGCCAGCAGCTTAGCGCGGCGTGGCAGAGGGTACGAGCAGTACTTC
TRBV12-2	NA	TRBJ2-7	NA	CASRLEGQGSYEQYF	TGTGCAAGTCGCTTAGAAGGGCAGGGATCCTACGAGCAGTACTTC
TRBV29-1	NA	TRBJ1-2	TRBD1	CSAPGQGNYGYTF	TGCAGCGCCCCAGGACAGGGAAACTATGGCTACACCTTC
TRBV4-1	NA	TRBJ2-2	NA	CASSQEGQGINTGELFF	TGCGCCAGCAGCCAAGAAGGGCAGGGGATTAACACCGGGGAGCTGTTTTTT
TRBV12-1	NA	TRBJ2-6	NA	CASSFEAGWSGANVLTF	TGTGCCAGCAGCTTTGAGGCGGGGTGGTCTGGGGCCAACGTCCTGACTTTC
TRBV29-1	NA	TRBJ2-7	TRBD2	CSVEVGLAGSYEQYF	TGCAGCGTTGAAGTGGGGCTAGCGGGCTCCTACGAGCAGTACTTC
TRBV6-5	once	TRBJ2-7	TRBD2	CATREGLHYEQYF	TGTGCCACCAGGGAGGGACTTCACTACGAGCAGTACTTC
TRBV7-2	NA	TRBJ2-1	TRBD1	CASSFPGQESAYNEQFF	TGTGCCAGCAGCTTCCCCGGACAGGAGAGTGCCTACAATGAGCAGTTCTTC
TRBV19	NA	TRBJ2-5	TRBD2	CASSITSGNFGTQYF	TGTGCCAGTAGTATCACTAGCGGGAATTTTGGGACCCAGTACTTC